This is a list of T cell receptor beta chains from one sample in a study of graft-versus-host responses after intestinal transplantation. The table came from immunoSEQ multiplex PCR; TCRdb's copy has only in-frame clones and leaves some out. Of approximately 20,000 clones listed, about 92% were seen once; the top ten hold over 40%. The source material was PBMCs, sampled roughly 260 days after intestinal transplant. These receptors originate from a human patient who received an intestinal transplant, so some T cells may come from the graft donor. Both conserved end residues are part of each CDR3. A D gene is named only where the DNA matches it firmly. Where a row states a size, it is once, few, many or the class of an expanded clone; other rows omit it.

TRBV5-1	NA	TRBJ2-5	NA	CASSLAVLETQYF	TGCGCCAGCAGCTTGGCCGTTCTAGAGACCCAGTACTTC
TRBV27	NA	TRBJ2-3	TRBD2	CASSFTSGSSQYF	TGTGCCAGCAGTTTTACTAGCGGGAGTAGCCAGTATTTT
TRBV28	NA	TRBJ1-1	NA	CASRLPFVAPYQSTEAFF	TGTGCCAGCAGGCTCCCTTTCGTGGCTCCCTATCAGAGCACTGAAGCTTTCTTT
TRBV2	NA	TRBJ2-3	NA	CASNDGTDTQYF	TGTGCCAGCAACGACGGCACAGATACGCAGTATTTT
TRBV4-1	NA	TRBJ1-6	NA	CASSLSGGGLGNSPLHF	TGCGCCAGCAGCCTAAGCGGGGGGGGCTTGGGAAATTCACCCCTCCACTTT
TRBV19	NA	TRBJ2-7	NA	CASSTQRMSSYEQYF	TGTGCCAGTAGTACCCAGCGGATGAGCTCCTACGAGCAGTACTTC
TRBV18	NA	TRBJ1-6	TRBD1	CASSLQADRGSSPLHF	TGTGCCAGCTCACTACAGGCGGACAGGGGAAGTTCACCCCTCCACTTT
TRBV9	few	TRBJ2-1	TRBD2	CASSVEAGVVGNEQFF	TGTGCCAGCAGCGTAGAAGCGGGAGTAGTAGGCAATGAGCAGTTCTTC
TRBV5-1	NA	TRBJ2-1	NA	CASRRDYSGDNEQFF	TGCGCCAGCAGAAGGGATTATAGCGGCGACAATGAGCAGTTCTTC
TRBV6-6	NA	TRBJ1-4	NA	CASSPTRVANEKLFF	TGTGCCAGCAGCCCGACTAGGGTAGCTAATGAAAAACTGTTTTTT
TRBV6-1	NA	TRBJ2-7	TRBD1	CASSESQGTSYEQYF	TGTGCCAGCAGTGAATCACAGGGGACCTCCTACGAGCAGTACTTC
TRBV11-2	NA	TRBJ2-7	TRBD2	CASSLGLAGPYEQYF	TGTGCCAGCAGCTTAGGGTTAGCGGGGCCCTACGAGCAGTACTTC
TRBV4-2	NA	TRBJ1-2	TRBD1	CASSLDPGGGYGYTF	TGTGCCAGCAGCCTGGATCCAGGGGGAGGCTATGGCTACACCTTC
TRBV6-1	NA	TRBJ1-2	TRBD1	CASSVAGTGDAYGYTF	TGTGCCAGCAGTGTGGCCGGGACAGGGGACGCCTATGGCTACACCTTC
TRBV27	NA	TRBJ2-1	NA	CASSLSSGLYNEQFF	TGTGCCAGCAGTTTATCGAGCGGACTGTACAATGAGCAGTTCTTC